This T cell receptor (beta chain) was recovered during a study of blood T cell repertoires in COVID-19 (TCRdb year 2020). The study in broad terms: Collaborator samples came from the United States, Italy and Spain and covered acute and convalescent phases of COVID-19. The material from the prospective study consisted of cDNA or gDNA derived from T cells, B-cell-depleted T cells, or PBMCs. Deeply sampled blood TCRbeta repertoires from subjects exposed to, actively infected with, or recovered from COVID-19 were included in the dataset. The repertoires were released in a freely available public database meant as a resource for research on the immune response to SARS-CoV-2. Samples were obtained from the ongoing ImmuneRACE study (first 160 participants) and from some 1,200 subjects provided by 6 global collaborators. The sample metadata nearly always contained a de-identified subject ID, COVID-19 status, age in years and sex. Where available, HLA class I and class II types were obtained from metadata supplied by the sample provider rather than from assay-based typing.

Of note for this clone: The specificity of this receptor is unknown. No clone much larger than this one lies a single base away; base qualities are absent.

What the study reported, not specific to this receptor: The quantity of clinical and demographic metadata differed by source and by participant and was supplied without curation.

Each collaborating institution followed its own protocols to collect whole blood in K2EDTA tubes. For TCRbeta analysis, collaborator samples were shipped as frozen whole blood, as isolated PBMCs, or as DNA extracted from either sample type. Trimming leaves V shorter by 1 base and J shorter by 5 bases, with the junction holding 1 base beyond the gene matches. Via the germline V gene, CDR1 is SGHNT and CDR2 YENEEA. From the cysteine up to the phenylalanine, the CDR3 has a length of 13 residues. Only the CDR3 part of the read is kept: 39 bases, read in frame from the first base. TCRbeta CDR3 regions were amplified from genomic DNA using the immunoSEQ Assay, a bias-controlled multiplex PCR. Under the source paper's analysis protocol: Within the assay, amplification of reference gene primers was used to estimate how many nucleated cells each sample contained. Sequence reads were collapsed and filtered to measure the absolute abundance of every unique TCRbeta CDR3 rearrangement. For each sample, productive Simpson clonality was calculated by taking the square root of Simpson's diversity index across productive rearrangements. TCRdb provides this immuneACCESS table in a form limited to in-frame rearrangements. Some clones are lacking; in checked studies, under half of them reflect an unresolved V gene, and why the rest are absent is not known. That table furnishes V, J and clone size, whereas the DNA furnished D and trimming. The sample yields roughly 120,000 clones; 86% were counted once. The ten top clones hold about 5.4% of the sample.

The V and J segments used are TRBV11-3 and TRBJ2-7, with 8 central nucleotides matching TRBD2. The receptor's source is a human donor in a cohort sampled during active COVID-19. The sequenced sample was peripheral blood. Here is the DNA: TGTGCCAGCAGCTTAGTAGCGGGAAACGAGCAGTACTTC. The resulting protein is CASSLVAGNEQYF.